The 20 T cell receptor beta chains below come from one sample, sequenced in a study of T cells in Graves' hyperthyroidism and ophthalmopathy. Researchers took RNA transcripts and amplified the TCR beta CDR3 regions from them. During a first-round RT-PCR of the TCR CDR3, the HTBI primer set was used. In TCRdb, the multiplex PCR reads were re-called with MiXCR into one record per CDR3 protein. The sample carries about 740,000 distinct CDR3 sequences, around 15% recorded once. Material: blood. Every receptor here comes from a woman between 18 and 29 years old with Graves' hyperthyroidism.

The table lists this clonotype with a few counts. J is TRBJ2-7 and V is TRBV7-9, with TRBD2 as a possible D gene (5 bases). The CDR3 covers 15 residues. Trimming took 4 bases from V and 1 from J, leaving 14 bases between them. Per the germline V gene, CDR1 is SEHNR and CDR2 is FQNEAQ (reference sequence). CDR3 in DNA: TGTGCCAGCAGCTCCGTTGAGGGTGTATCCTACGAGCAGTACTTC. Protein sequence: CASSSVEGVSYEQYF.

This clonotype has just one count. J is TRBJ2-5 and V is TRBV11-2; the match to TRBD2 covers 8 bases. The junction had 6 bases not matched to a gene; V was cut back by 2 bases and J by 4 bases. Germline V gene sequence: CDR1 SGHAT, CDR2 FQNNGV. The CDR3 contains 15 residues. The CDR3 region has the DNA TGTGCCAGCAGCTTAAAGCCGCTAGCGGGAGAGACCCAGTACTTC. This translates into CASSLKPLAGETQYF.

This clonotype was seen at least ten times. The CDR3 bases are TGTGCCAGCAGCTACGACAGGGCGAACACTGAAGCTTTCTTT. As protein: CASSYDRANTEAFF. The chain has TRBV5-5 and TRBJ1-1; TRBD1 agrees at 7 bases. This CDR3 is 14 amino acids long. With 3 bases clipped from V and 1 base from J, the junction kept 3 bases outside the gene matches. Germline assignment: CDR1 SGHKS and CDR2 YYEKEE (reference sequence).

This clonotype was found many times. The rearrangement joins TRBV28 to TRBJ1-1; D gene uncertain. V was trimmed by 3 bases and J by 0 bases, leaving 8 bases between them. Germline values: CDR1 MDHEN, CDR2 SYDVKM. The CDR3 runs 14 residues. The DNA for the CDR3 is TGTGCCAGCAGTTTTACAGACATGAACACTGAAGCTTTCTTT. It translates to CASSFTDMNTEAFF.

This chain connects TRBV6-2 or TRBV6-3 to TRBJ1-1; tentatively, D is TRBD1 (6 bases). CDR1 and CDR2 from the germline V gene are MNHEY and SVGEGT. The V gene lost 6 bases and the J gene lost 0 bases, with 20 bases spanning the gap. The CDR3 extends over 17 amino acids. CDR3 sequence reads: CASRWGGGAPMNTEAFF. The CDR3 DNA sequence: TGTGCCAGCAGGTGGGGCGGGGGCGCTCCCATGAACACTGAAGCTTTCTTT.

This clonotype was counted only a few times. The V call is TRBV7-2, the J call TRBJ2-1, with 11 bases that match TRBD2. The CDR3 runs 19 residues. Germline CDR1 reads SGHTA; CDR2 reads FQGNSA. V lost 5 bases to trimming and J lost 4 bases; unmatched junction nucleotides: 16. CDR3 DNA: TGTGCCAGCAGCGTCCGTGGGACTAGCGGAACCTCAAGATACAATGAGCAGTTCTTC. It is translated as CASSVRGTSGTSRYNEQFF.

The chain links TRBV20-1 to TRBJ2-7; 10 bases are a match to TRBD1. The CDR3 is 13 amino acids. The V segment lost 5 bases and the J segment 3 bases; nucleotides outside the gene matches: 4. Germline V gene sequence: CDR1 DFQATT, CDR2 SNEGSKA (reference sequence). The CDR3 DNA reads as TGCAGTGCTTACCGGGACAGGGGCTACGAGCAGTACTTC. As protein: CSAYRDRGYEQYF.

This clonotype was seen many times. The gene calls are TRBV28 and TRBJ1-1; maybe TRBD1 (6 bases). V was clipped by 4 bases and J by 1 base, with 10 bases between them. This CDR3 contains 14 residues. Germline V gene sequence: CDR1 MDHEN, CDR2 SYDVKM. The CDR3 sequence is CASSSDSPNTEAFF. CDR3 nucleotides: TGTGCCAGCAGTTCGGACAGCCCGAACACTGAAGCTTTCTTT.

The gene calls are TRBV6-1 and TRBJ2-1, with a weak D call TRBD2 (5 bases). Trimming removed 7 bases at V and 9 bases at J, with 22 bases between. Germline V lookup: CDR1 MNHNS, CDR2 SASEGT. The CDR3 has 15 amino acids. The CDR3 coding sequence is TGTGCCAGCACCCGGGGTCTGGGGTTATTCGGTGAGCAGTTCTTC. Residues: CASTRGLGLFGEQFF.

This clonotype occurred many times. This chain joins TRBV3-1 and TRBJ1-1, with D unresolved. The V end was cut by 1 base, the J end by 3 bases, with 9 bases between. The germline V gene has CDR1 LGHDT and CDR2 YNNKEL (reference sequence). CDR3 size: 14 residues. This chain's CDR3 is CASSQAGADTEAFF. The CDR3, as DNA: TGTGCCAGCAGCCAAGCAGGAGCGGACACTGAAGCTTTCTTT. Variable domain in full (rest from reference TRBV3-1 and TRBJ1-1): DTAVSQTPKYLVTQMGNDKSIKCEQNLGHDTMYWYKQDSKKFLKIMFSYNNKELIINETVPNRFSPKSPDKAHLNLHINSLELGDSAVYFCASSQAGADTEAFFGQGTRLTVV.

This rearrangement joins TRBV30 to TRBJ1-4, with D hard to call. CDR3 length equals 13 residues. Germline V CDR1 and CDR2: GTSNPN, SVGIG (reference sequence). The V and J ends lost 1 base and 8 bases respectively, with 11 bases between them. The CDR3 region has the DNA TGTGCCTGGAGTGCTGGGTTTGAGGAAAAACTGTTTTTT. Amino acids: CAWSAGFEEKLFF. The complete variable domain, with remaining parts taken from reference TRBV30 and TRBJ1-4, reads SQTIHQWPATLVQPVGSPLSLECTVEGTSNPNLYWYRQAAGRGLQLLFYSVGIGQISSEVPQNLSASRPQDRQFILSSKKLLLSDSGFYLCAWSAGFEEKLFFGSGTQLSVL.

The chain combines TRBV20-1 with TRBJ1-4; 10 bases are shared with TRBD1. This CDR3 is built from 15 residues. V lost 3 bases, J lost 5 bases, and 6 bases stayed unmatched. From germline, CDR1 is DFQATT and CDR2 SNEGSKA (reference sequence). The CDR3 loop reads CSARGDRGGNEKLFF. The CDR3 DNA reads TGCAGTGCTAGGGGGGACAGGGGCGGGAATGAAAAACTGTTTTTT.

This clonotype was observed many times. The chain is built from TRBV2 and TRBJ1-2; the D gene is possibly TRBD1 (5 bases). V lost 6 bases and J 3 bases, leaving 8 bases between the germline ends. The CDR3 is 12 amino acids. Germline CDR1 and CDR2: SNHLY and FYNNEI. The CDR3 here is CASRTGDYGYTF. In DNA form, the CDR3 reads TGTGCCAGCAGAACAGGAGACTATGGCTACACCTTC. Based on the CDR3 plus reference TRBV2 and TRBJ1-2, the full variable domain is EPEVTQTPSHQVTQMGQEVILRCVPISNHLYFYWYRQILGQKVEFLVSFYNNEISEKSEIFDDQFSVERPDGSNFTLKIRSTKLEDSAMYFCASRTGDYGYTFGSGTRLTVV.

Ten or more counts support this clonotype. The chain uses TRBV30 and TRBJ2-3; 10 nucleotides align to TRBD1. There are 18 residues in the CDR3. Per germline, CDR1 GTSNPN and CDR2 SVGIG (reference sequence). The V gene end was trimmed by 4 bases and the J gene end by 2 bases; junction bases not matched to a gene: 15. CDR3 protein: CAWTKRGQGVLFTDTQYF. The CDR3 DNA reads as TGTGCCTGGACCAAGAGAGGACAGGGGGTTCTCTTCACAGATACGCAGTATTTT.

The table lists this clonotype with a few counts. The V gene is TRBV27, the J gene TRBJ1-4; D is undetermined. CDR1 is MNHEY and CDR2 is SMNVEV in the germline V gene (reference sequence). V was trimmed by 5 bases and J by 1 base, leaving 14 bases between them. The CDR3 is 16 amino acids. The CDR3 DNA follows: TGTGCCAGCAGTCCCGCCTTTTTGGGAACTAATGAAAAACTGTTTTTT. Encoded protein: CASSPAFLGTNEKLFF.

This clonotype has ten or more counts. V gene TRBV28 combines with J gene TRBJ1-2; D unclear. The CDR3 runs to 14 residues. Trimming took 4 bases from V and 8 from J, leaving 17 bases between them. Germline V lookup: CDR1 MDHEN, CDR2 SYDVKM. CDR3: CASSSHDPPGGYTF. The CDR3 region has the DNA TGTGCCAGCAGTTCCCACGACCCCCCTGGGGGCTACACCTTC.

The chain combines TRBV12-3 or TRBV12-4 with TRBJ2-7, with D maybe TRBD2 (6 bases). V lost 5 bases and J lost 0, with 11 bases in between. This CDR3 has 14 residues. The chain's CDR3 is CASSAGPFSYEQYF. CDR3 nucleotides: TGTGCCAGCAGTGCGGGACCGTTCTCCTACGAGCAGTACTTC.

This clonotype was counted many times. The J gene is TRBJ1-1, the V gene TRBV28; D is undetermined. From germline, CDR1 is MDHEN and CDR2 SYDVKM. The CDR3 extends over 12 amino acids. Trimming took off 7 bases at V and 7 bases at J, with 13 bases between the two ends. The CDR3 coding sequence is TGTGCCAGCAAGTTATCACAAGGTGAAGCTTTCTTT. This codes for CASKLSQGEAFF.

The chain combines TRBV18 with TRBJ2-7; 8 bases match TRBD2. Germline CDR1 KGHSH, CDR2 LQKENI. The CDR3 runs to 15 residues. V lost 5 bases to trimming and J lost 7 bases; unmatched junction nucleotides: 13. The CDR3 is CASSGTGTPGGEQYF. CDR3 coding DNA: TGTGCCAGCTCAGGAACCGGGACTCCGGGGGGGGAGCAGTACTTC.

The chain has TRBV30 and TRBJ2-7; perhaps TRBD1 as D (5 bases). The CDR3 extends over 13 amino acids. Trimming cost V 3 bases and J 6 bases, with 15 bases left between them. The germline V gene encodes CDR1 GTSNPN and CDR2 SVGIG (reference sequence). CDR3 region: CAWRQAYPTEQYF. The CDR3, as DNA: TGTGCCTGGAGACAGGCTTATCCGACCGAGCAGTACTTC. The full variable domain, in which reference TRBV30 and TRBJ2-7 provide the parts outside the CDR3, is SQTIHQWPATLVQPVGSPLSLECTVEGTSNPNLYWYRQAAGRGLQLLFYSVGIGQISSEVPQNLSASRPQDRQFILSSKKLLLSDSGFYLCAWRQAYPTEQYFGPGTRLTVT.